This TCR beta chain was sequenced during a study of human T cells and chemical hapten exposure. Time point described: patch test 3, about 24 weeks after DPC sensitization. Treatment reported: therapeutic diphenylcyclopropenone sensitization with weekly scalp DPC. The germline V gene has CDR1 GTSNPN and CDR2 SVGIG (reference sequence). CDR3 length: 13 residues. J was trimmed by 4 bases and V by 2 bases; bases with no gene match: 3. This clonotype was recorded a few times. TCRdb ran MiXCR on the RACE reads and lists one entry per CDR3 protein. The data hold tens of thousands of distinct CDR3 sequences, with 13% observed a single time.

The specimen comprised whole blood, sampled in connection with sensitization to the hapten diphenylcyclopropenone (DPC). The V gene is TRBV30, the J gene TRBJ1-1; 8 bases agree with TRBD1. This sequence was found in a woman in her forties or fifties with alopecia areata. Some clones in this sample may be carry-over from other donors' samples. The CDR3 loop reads CAWSRDRLTEAFF. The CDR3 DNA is TGTGCCTGGAGTCGGGACAGGCTCACTGAAGCTTTCTTT.